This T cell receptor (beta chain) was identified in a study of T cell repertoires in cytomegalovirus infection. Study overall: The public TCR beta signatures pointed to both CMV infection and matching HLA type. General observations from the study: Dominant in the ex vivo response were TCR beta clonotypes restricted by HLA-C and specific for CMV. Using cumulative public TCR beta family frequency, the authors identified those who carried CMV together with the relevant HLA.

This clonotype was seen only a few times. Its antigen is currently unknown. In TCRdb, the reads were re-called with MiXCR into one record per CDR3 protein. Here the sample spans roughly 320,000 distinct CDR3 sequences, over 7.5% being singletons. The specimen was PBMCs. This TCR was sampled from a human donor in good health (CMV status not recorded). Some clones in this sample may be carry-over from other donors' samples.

CDR3 amino acids: CASSIDQGTGANVLTF. DNA of the CDR3: TGTGCCAGTAGTATAGATCAGGGGACTGGGGCCAACGTCCTGACTTTC. V is TRBV19 and J is TRBJ2-6; weak D call: TRBD1 (6 bases). Germline CDR1 reads LNHDA; CDR2 reads SQIVND (reference sequence). V gave up 0 bases and J gave up 2 bases, with 8 bases separating them. The CDR3 is 16 residues long.